This TCR beta chain was identified during a study of blood T cells in healthy people across ages. On the study more broadly: Template switching recovered approximately one barcoded beta molecule for every two T cells.

Germline values: CDR1 DFQATT, CDR2 SNEGSKA (reference sequence). V lost 3 bases and J 4 bases, leaving 11 bases between the germline ends. The CDR3 is made up of 13 amino acids. This clonotype was observed a few times. Healthy individuals of Caucasian origin from Russia, aged about 6 to 100, served as donors. Isolated per sample were at least 6 million PBMCs. Through a sample-barcoded 5' primer and a J-beta primer mix, a second PCR was run for roughly 6 to 12 cycles. Every molecule of cDNA carried a tag from a template-switch adaptor with 12 random nucleotides. TCRdb re-derived calls from the 5' RACE reads in MiXCR, one entry per CDR3 protein. Here the sample spans roughly 2 million distinct CDR3 sequences, less than 50% being singletons.

The sequenced sample consisted of blood. This receptor was identified in a woman in her forties in good health. The chain recombines TRBV20-1 with TRBJ2-3; a weak D match, TRBD2 (5 bases). CDR3 region: CSARRERSDTQYF. CDR3 in DNA: TGCAGTGCTAGGAGGGAGAGGTCAGATACGCAGTATTTT.